The 8 T cell receptor beta chains below all came from one sample that was sequenced in a study of OX40 agonist ivuxolimab in advanced cancers. Libraries were prepared by immunoSEQ multiplex PCR; TCRdb keeps only in-frame clonotypes and omits some of them. The sample records tens of thousands of clones, 80% to 85% being singletons. This specimen was CD4+ or CD8+ T cells sorted from blood, taken in a trial of the OX40 agonist ivuxolimab. The receptors stem from an adult with an advanced solid tumor such as melanoma, head and neck, liver or kidney cancer.

The J gene is TRBJ1-1, the V gene TRBV29-1; D gene unclear. Germline V gives CDR1 SQVTM, CDR2 ANQGSEA. Trimming left V 3 bases short and J 5 bases short, with 16 bases between. The CDR3 runs 14 residues. Written as DNA, the CDR3 is TGCAGCGTTGATGGAGGTGGGCGAGGTACTGAAGCTTTCTTT. Its translation is CSVDGGGRGTEAFF.

This chain's CDR3 is CSVLQKAKNIQYF. Here the CDR3 DNA reads TGCAGCGTTTTACAGAAGGCCAAAAACATTCAGTACTTC. The chain couples TRBV29-1 to TRBJ2-4; no definite D call. Looked up from germline, CDR1 is SQVTM and CDR2 is ANQGSEA. This CDR3 is built from 13 residues. Trimming left V 5 bases short and J 1 base short, with 9 bases between.

V usage is TRBV6-6 and J usage is TRBJ1-5; maybe TRBD1 (5 bases). The CDR3 spans 15 residues. With 5 bases removed from V and 3 bases from J, the gap between germline ends came to 14 bases. Germline V gene sequence: CDR1 MNHNY, CDR2 SVGAGI (reference sequence). CDR3 in amino acids: CASSLGVEYNQPQHF. The CDR3 DNA follows: TGTGCCAGCAGTCTGGGGGTCGAGTACAATCAGCCCCAGCATTTT.

The rearrangement links TRBV6-1 to TRBJ2-7, with TRBD2 identical over 15 bases. There are 15 residues in the CDR3. V was clipped by 9 bases and J by 6 bases; unmatched bases: 9. The germline CDR1 and CDR2 sequences are MNHNS and SASEGT. In nucleotides, the CDR3 is TGTGCCAGTCAACCGATGGGACTAGCGGGAGGCGAGCAGTACTTC. Translating gives CASQPMGLAGGEQYF.

This chain links TRBV7-9 with TRBJ2-5, with D unresolved. The CDR3 consists of 15 residues. Trimming shortened V by 0 bases and J by 5 bases, and 13 bases separated the two germline ends. Looked up from germline, CDR1 is SEHNR and CDR2 is FQNEAQ (reference sequence). DNA for the CDR3: TGTGCCAGCAGCTTAGCGGGCGGACCAAGTGAGACCCAGTACTTC. This encodes CASSLAGGPSETQYF.

This chain links TRBV18 with TRBJ1-1; possibly TRBD1 for D (5 bases). The V and J ends lost 8 bases and 1 base respectively, with 23 bases between them. The CDR3 runs to 17 residues. Germline-derived CDR1 and CDR2 are KGHSH and LQKENI. CDR3 region: CASTPSPAGLSNTEAFF. The CDR3 DNA reads as TGTGCCAGCACTCCAAGTCCCGCGGGACTCTCGAACACTGAAGCTTTCTTT.

The CDR3 sequence: CASDEPGAPPIHQPQHF. The CDR3 DNA is TGCGCCAGCGACGAACCGGGGGCACCTCCGATTCATCAGCCCCAGCATTTT. The genes are TRBV23-1 and TRBJ1-5, with a tentative D call TRBD1 (6 bases). TRBV23-1 counts as an open reading frame of uncertain function. The CDR3 is made up of 17 amino acids. V gave up 8 bases and J gave up 5 bases, with 25 bases separating them.

The chain links TRBV15 to TRBJ2-2, with D maybe TRBD2 (6 bases). In germline, CDR1 is LNHNV, CDR2 YYDKDF (reference sequence). The CDR3 extends over 17 amino acids. V lost 2 bases and J lost 1, with 14 bases in between. CDR3 DNA sequence: TGTGCCACCAGCAGACATCAAAATAGCGGGAACACCGGGGAGCTGTTTTTT. Protein sequence: CATSRHQNSGNTGELFF.